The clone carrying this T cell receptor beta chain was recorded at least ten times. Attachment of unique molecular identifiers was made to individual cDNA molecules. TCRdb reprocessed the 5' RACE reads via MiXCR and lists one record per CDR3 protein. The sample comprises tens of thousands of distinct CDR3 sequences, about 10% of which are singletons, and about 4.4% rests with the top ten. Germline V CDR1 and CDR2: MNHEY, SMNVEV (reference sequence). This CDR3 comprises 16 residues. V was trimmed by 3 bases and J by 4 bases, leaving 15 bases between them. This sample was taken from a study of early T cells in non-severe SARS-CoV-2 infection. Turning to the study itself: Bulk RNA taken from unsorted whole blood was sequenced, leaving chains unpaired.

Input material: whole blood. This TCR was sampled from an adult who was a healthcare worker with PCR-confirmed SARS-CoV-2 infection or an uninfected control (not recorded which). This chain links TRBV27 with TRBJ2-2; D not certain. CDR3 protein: CASSFSRVAGTGELFF. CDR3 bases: TGTGCCAGCAGTTTTAGTAGGGTGGCCGGCACCGGGGAGCTGTTTTTT.